Below, 6 T cell receptor beta chains from the same sample are listed, as sequenced in a study of blood T cell repertoires in COVID-19. The assay was immunoSEQ multiplex PCR, and TCRdb's table has in-frame clones only and misses some. The sample has hundreds of thousands of clones, approximately 92% seen once. Sample: PBMCs or T cells enriched from blood (not recorded which). Receptors were obtained from a man younger than 40 who had recovered from COVID-19.

The rearrangement joins TRBV6-5 to TRBJ2-3; D might be TRBD2 (6 bases). The germline CDR1 and CDR2 sequences are MNHEY and SVGAGI. This CDR3 is built from 15 residues. The germline V and J ends were trimmed by 1 base and 5 bases, with 13 bases remaining between them. This CDR3 reads CASSYYDGSLDTQYF. As DNA, the CDR3 is TGTGCCAGCAGTTACTATGACGGGAGTCTAGATACGCAGTATTTT.

This clone turned up a few times. This chain connects TRBV19 to TRBJ2-3, with TRBD2 as a possible D gene (6 bases). The CDR3 has 15 residues. V lost 7 bases and J lost 0, with 14 bases in between. Germline values: CDR1 LNHDA, CDR2 SQIVND (reference sequence). Here the CDR3 DNA reads TGTGCCAGTAAGGAGAGCGGGCTTAGCACAGATACGCAGTATTTT. Translating gives CASKESGLSTDTQYF.

V is TRBV24-1 and J is TRBJ2-7, with 10 bases lining up with TRBD2. CDR1 KGHDR and CDR2 SFDVKD come from the germline V gene. Germline trimming cut 8 bases from V and 2 bases from J; bases unmatched to any gene: 8. This CDR3 has 15 residues. CDR3 sequence (DNA): TGTGCCACCACCCTAGCGGGAGCCTTAACCTACGAGCAGTACTTC. Amino acid sequence: CATTLAGALTYEQYF.

V is TRBV29-1 and J is TRBJ2-1, with D perhaps matching TRBD1 (6 bases). The CDR3 spans 13 residues. V lost 7 bases and J lost 7, with 17 bases in between. The germline gives CDR1 SQVTM, CDR2 ANQGSEA. DNA of the CDR3: TGCAGCGCCGCCAGGGGCGGAAGGAATGAGCAGTTCTTC. Amino acid sequence: CSAARGGRNEQFF.

The chain employs TRBV7-9 and TRBJ2-4, with 7 bases that match TRBD2. CDR3 length: 15 amino acids. J lost 4 bases, V lost 7 bases, and 10 bases had no gene match. CDR1 and CDR2 (germline): SEHNR, FQNEAQ (reference sequence). CDR3 region: CASTPNGEGKNIQYF. In nucleotides, the CDR3 is TGTGCCAGCACGCCAAACGGGGAGGGGAAAAACATTCAGTACTTC.

The rearrangement links TRBV12-3 or TRBV12-4 to TRBJ1-2, with a weak D call TRBD1 (5 bases). The CDR3 consists of 13 residues. V gave up 5 bases and J gave up 4 bases, with 11 bases separating them. CDR3 amino acids: CASSGNRFYGYTF. The DNA of the CDR3 is TGTGCCAGCAGTGGAAACAGGTTCTATGGCTACACCTTC.